The 28 T cell receptor beta chains presented below share a single source sample, sequenced in a study of T-cell reconstitution after alpha-beta-depleted transplantation in children. Unique molecular identifiers were used to barcode this TCRbeta library. From the PCR reads, TCRdb called clonotypes with MiXCR, one entry per CDR3 protein. The sample contains 90,000 to 100,000 distinct CDR3 sequences, more than 20% of which appear only once. The sample here was PBMCs, taken before TCRalphabeta/CD19-depleted stem cell transplant. Receptors were obtained from a boy younger than 10 with acute lymphoblastic leukemia, due to receive a stem cell transplant.

The genes are TRBV5-1 and TRBJ2-3; D is unclear. CDR1 is SGHRS and CDR2 is YFSETQ in the germline V gene. This CDR3 is 14 amino acids long. The V end lost 0 bases, the J end lost 4 bases, and 9 bases lay between the germline ends. CDR3 amino acids: CASSLEPASDTQYF. CDR3 DNA: TGCGCCAGCAGCTTGGAACCAGCCTCAGATACGCAGTATTTT.

This clonotype showed up many times. The gene calls are TRBV7-9 and TRBJ2-1; D not certain. Looked up from germline, CDR1 is SEHNR and CDR2 is FQNEAQ (reference sequence). This CDR3 spans 12 amino acids. Between the trimmed V and J ends, which lost 1 base and 5 bases, there was a span of 3 bases. CDR3 bases: TGTGCCAGCAGCTTAGGTAACAATGAGCAGTTCTTC. Its protein is CASSLGNNEQFF.

This clonotype was recorded a few times. The chain is built from TRBV20-1 and TRBJ1-1; the D gene is possibly TRBD1 (6 bases). The CDR3 is made up of 14 amino acids. The germline CDR1 and CDR2 sequences are DFQATT and SNEGSKA (reference sequence). The V and J ends lost 1 base and 0 bases respectively, with 9 bases between them. CDR3 sequence: CSARVGALNTEAFF. For the CDR3, the DNA is TGCAGTGCTAGAGTGGGGGCCCTGAACACTGAAGCTTTCTTT.

The table lists this clonotype with a few counts. V gene TRBV29-1 combines with J gene TRBJ2-7; either TRBD1 or TRBD2 may supply D (6 bases each). This CDR3 comprises 16 residues. The germline V gene has CDR1 SQVTM and CDR2 ANQGSEA. V lost 3 bases and J 4 bases, leaving 22 bases between the germline ends. This CDR3 reads CSVDLGGGGAVYEQYF. Here the CDR3 DNA reads TGCAGCGTTGACCTCGGGGGCGGAGGGGCCGTGTACGAGCAGTACTTC.

The rearrangement uses TRBV12-3 or TRBV12-4 and TRBJ2-5, with 12 bases that match TRBD2. The CDR3 totals 15 residues. Trimming cost V 6 bases and J 9 bases; bases outside gene matches: 11. The CDR3 here is CASSLQGLAGAAQYF. CDR3 nucleotide sequence: TGTGCCAGCAGCTTGCAGGGACTAGCGGGTGCGGCCCAGTACTTC.

The chain is built from TRBV20-1 and TRBJ1-2; the D is unclear. Trimming pared 1 base from V and 8 bases from J, leaving 23 bases between. Looked up from germline, CDR1 is DFQATT and CDR2 is SNEGSKA (reference sequence). The CDR3 is 16 amino acids. CDR3 sequence reads: CSARAVGRELLGGYTF. Here the CDR3 DNA reads TGCAGTGCTAGAGCGGTTGGCCGGGAATTACTCGGAGGCTACACCTTC.

This clonotype is a singleton in its sample. CDR3 nucleotide sequence: TGCGCCAGCAGCTTGCTCGTCGGAGGGGCATCAGATACGCAGTATTTT. This codes for CASSLLVGGASDTQYF. The gene calls are TRBV5-1 and TRBJ2-3, with D tentatively TRBD2 (6 bases). The CDR3 runs to 16 residues. With 1 base removed from V and 4 bases from J, the gap between germline ends came to 16 bases. Germline assignment: CDR1 SGHRS and CDR2 YFSETQ.

Comments on this clonotype: A much larger clone sits a single nucleotide away, making a read error possible. This chain joins TRBV5-1 and TRBJ2-1, with TRBD2 matching 7 bases. CDR3 length: 15 amino acids. Germline lookup yields CDR1 SGHRS and CDR2 YFSETQ. V dropped 3 bases and J dropped 6; count of bases not matched to a gene: 9. The CDR3 loop reads CASSSSSGGANEQFF. The CDR3 DNA reads as TGCGCCAGCAGCTCGTCTAGCGGAGGGGCCAATGAGCAGTTCTTC.

This clonotype was recorded many times. The chain employs TRBV29-1 and TRBJ2-3; the D is unclear. Between the trimmed V and J ends, which lost 6 bases and 0 bases, there was a span of 10 bases. This CDR3 comprises 13 residues. Germline V gene lookup returns CDR1 SQVTM and CDR2 ANQGSEA. The CDR3 nucleotides are TGCAGCGTCAGACGAGGAAGCACAGATACGCAGTATTTT. This gives the protein CSVRRGSTDTQYF.

The CDR3 DNA is TGCGCCAGCACCGCGGGACTAGCGGGGAGTCCCAAATCTGGGGCCAACGTCCTGACTTTC. Residues: CASTAGLAGSPKSGANVLTF. V usage is TRBV5-1 and J usage is TRBJ2-6, with 13 positions matching TRBD2. The trim removed 6 bases at V and 1 base at J, leaving 13 bases unmatched. The CDR3 totals 20 residues. CDR1 is SGHRS and CDR2 is YFSETQ in the germline V gene.

This clonotype was seen at least ten times. The gene calls are TRBV7-2 and TRBJ2-3, with 7 bases identical to TRBD2. This CDR3 has 15 residues. V shed 5 bases and J 1 base; nucleotides not matched to a gene: 6. Germline-derived CDR1 and CDR2 are SGHTA and FQGNSA. The CDR3 loop is CASSPDAGGTDTQYF. The DNA for the CDR3 is TGTGCCAGCAGCCCCGACGCGGGAGGCACAGATACGCAGTATTTT.

The chain employs TRBV5-1 and TRBJ2-1; no definite D call. V lost 1 base and J lost 6, with 11 bases in between. The CDR3 contains 14 residues. Germline CDR1 reads SGHRS; CDR2 reads YFSETQ. The CDR3 DNA reads TGCGCCAGCAGCTTGTTTCCAACTTCCAATGAGCAGTTCTTC. Protein: CASSLFPTSNEQFF.

This clonotype was seen only a few times. The chain has TRBV10-3 and TRBJ2-5; tentative D call: TRBD2 (6 bases). The CDR3 contains 15 residues. V was clipped by 3 bases and J by 4 bases, with 15 bases between them. CDR1 and CDR2 from the germline V gene are ENHRY and SYGVKD. DNA of the CDR3: TGTGCCATCAGTGAACGGGACTCCCGGAGAGAGACCCAGTACTTC. This codes for CAISERDSRRETQYF.

Only a few counts were recorded for this clonotype. The rearrangement links TRBV7-2 to TRBJ1-2; tentatively, D is TRBD1 (5 bases). The CDR3 is made up of 13 amino acids. The V gene's germline CDR1 is SGHTA and CDR2 FQGNSA. The V end lost 6 bases, the J end lost 1 base, and 9 bases lay between the germline ends. The CDR3 bases are TGTGCCAGCAGGGGGGACGTTAACTATGGCTACACCTTC. It specifies CASRGDVNYGYTF.

Ten or more counts support this clonotype. V gene TRBV9 combines with J gene TRBJ2-3; the D gene could be TRBD1 or TRBD2 (5 bases each). This CDR3 has 15 amino acids. The V gene's germline CDR1 is SGDLS and CDR2 YYNGEE. V was cut by 1 base and J by 4 bases, with 13 bases left in between. The CDR3 sequence: CASSVQGRGADTQYF. The DNA of the CDR3 is TGTGCCAGCAGCGTACAGGGTCGGGGCGCAGATACGCAGTATTTT.

The chain employs TRBV6-6 and TRBJ2-3; unclear D gene. Trimming took off 0 bases at V and 5 bases at J, with 3 bases between the two ends. CDR1 is MNHNY, CDR2 SVGAGI, per germline (reference sequence). The CDR3 covers 12 residues. The CDR3 DNA reads as TGTGCCAGCAGTTACTCGAAAGATACGCAGTATTTT. Amino acid sequence: CASSYSKDTQYF.

This clonotype was seen a few times. V gene TRBV28 combines with J gene TRBJ2-1; possibly TRBD2 for D (6 bases). The CDR3 is made up of 16 amino acids. V dropped 2 bases and J dropped 7 bases, with 18 bases sitting between them. The V gene's germline CDR1 is MDHEN and CDR2 SYDVKM. CDR3 in amino acids: CASSLRGGGAENEQFF. In nucleotides, the CDR3 is TGTGCCAGCAGTTTAAGAGGCGGAGGGGCAGAAAATGAGCAGTTCTTC.

This clonotype turned up a few times. The chain carries TRBV7-9 and TRBJ1-2; D not resolved. This CDR3 comprises 13 residues. Trimming pared 1 base from V and 2 bases from J, leaving 5 bases between. Germline-derived CDR1 and CDR2 are SEHNR and FQNEAQ (reference sequence). CDR3 coding DNA: TGTGCCAGCAGCTTAGAACTAAACTATGGCTACACCTTC. Protein product: CASSLELNYGYTF.

The gene calls are TRBV6-1 and TRBJ2-7; tentatively, D is TRBD2 (6 bases). V shed 7 bases and J shed 2 bases, with 21 bases lying between them. The germline V gene encodes CDR1 MNHNS and CDR2 SASEGT. This CDR3 comprises 16 residues. The CDR3 loop reads CASTPRLGSLPYEQYF. Written as DNA, the CDR3 is TGTGCCAGCACCCCCCGACTAGGGTCCCTACCCTACGAGCAGTACTTC.

In this sample, this clonotype turned up a few times. The gene calls are TRBV18 and TRBJ2-7; D uncertain. The CDR3 is 13 amino acids. The germline CDR1 and CDR2 sequences are KGHSH and LQKENI. V lost 2 bases to trimming and J lost 13 bases, with 18 bases between them. The CDR3 here is CASSPTWETGTYF. The CDR3 bases are TGTGCCAGCTCACCAACGTGGGAAACCGGAACCTACTTC.

This chain joins TRBV14 and TRBJ2-3; 7 bases are shared with TRBD2. V lost 6 bases and J lost 2; bases outside the gene matches: 8. The CDR3 is 15 residues long. Germline lookup yields CDR1 SGHDN and CDR2 FVKESK. CDR3 protein: CASSAGESFTDTQYF. DNA of the CDR3: TGTGCCAGCAGTGCGGGAGAGTCCTTCACAGATACGCAGTATTTT. The whole variable domain, filled in from reference TRBV14 and TRBJ2-3, reads EAGVTQFPSHSVIEKGQTVTLRCDPISGHDNLYWYRRVMGKEIKFLLHFVKESKQDESGMPNNRFLAERTGGTYSTLKVQPAELEDSGVYFCASSAGESFTDTQYFGPGTRLTVL.

The chain links TRBV6-1 to TRBJ2-3; possibly TRBD2 for D (5 bases). Germline lookup yields CDR1 MNHNS and CDR2 SASEGT. This CDR3 comprises 17 residues. V was cut by 0 bases and J by 0 bases, with 13 bases left in between. As DNA, the CDR3 is TGTGCCAGCAGTGAAGCGCTCTCGGGCGGGAGCACAGATACGCAGTATTTT. Amino acid sequence: CASSEALSGGSTDTQYF.

This clonotype has a handful of counts. The chain couples TRBV6-2 or TRBV6-3 to TRBJ1-2, with D tentatively TRBD1 (5 bases). Germline assignment: CDR1 MNHEY and CDR2 SVGEGT. V lost 4 bases and J lost 7, with 10 bases in between. This CDR3 region has 12 residues. CDR3 in amino acids: CASSFGGGGYTF. The CDR3 nucleotides read TGTGCCAGCAGTTTCGGGGGAGGTGGCTACACCTTC.

The chain employs TRBV12-3 or TRBV12-4 and TRBJ2-1; no clear D gene. Trimming cost V 10 bases and J 7 bases, with 17 bases left between them. CDR3 size: 13 residues. In nucleotides, the CDR3 is TGTGCCATTCGGACGGTCGGCCGTAATGAGCAGTTCTTC. Translated, it gives CAIRTVGRNEQFF.

This clonotype has just a few counts. The gene calls are TRBV18 and TRBJ2-7; no reliable D call. Germline assignment: CDR1 KGHSH and CDR2 LQKENI. Trimming left V 8 bases short and J 0 bases short, with 8 bases between. There are 12 residues in the CDR3. The CDR3 sequence is CASSPDSYEQYF. Written as DNA, the CDR3 is TGTGCCAGCAGTCCGGACTCCTACGAGCAGTACTTC.

The rearrangement uses TRBV15 and TRBJ1-1; D gene uncertain. Germline V gene lookup returns CDR1 LNHNV and CDR2 YYDKDF (reference sequence). The V and J ends lost 0 bases and 3 bases respectively, with 8 bases between them. This CDR3 spans 14 amino acids. The CDR3 region is CATSRDWMDTEAFF. The CDR3 DNA follows: TGTGCCACCAGCAGAGACTGGATGGACACTGAAGCTTTCTTT.

The rearrangement uses TRBV4-3 and TRBJ2-7; no definite D call. The CDR3 sequence is 17 residues long. With 0 bases removed from V and 3 bases from J, the gap between germline ends came to 18 bases. The germline gives CDR1 LGHNA, CDR2 YSLEER. For the CDR3, the DNA is TGCGCCAGCAGCCAAGATTGGCTCTTCCGACGGATCTACGAGCAGTACTTC. Translation: CASSQDWLFRRIYEQYF.

The genes are TRBV5-1 and TRBJ2-3; perhaps TRBD2 as D (6 bases). From germline, CDR1 is SGHRS and CDR2 YFSETQ. V dropped 1 base and J dropped 2 bases, with 17 bases sitting between them. The CDR3 is 17 residues long. DNA of the CDR3: TGCGCCAGCAGCTTGTCGGGCGGAGGGGCTGTCACAGATACGCAGTATTTT. Translated: CASSLSGGGAVTDTQYF.